The rows below give T cell receptor beta chains drawn from one sample of a study of T cell repertoires in cytomegalovirus infection. TCRdb analysed the reads with MiXCR anew, one entry per CDR3 protein. The sample includes about 830,000 distinct CDR3 sequences, approximately 29% of them seen just once. Their recognized antigens are unknown. Sequences were derived from cultured CD8+ T cells from PBMCs, sampled from culture after CMV antigen stimulation. The source of these receptors is a human donor in good health (CMV status not recorded). Some clones in this sample may be carry-over from other donors' samples. CDR3s include the opening cysteine and the closing phenylalanine or tryptophan. A D gene is named only where the DNA matches it firmly. Not all rows give a size; the values are once, few, many and, for expanded clones, a class.

clone_size j_call d_call v_call cdr3_aa cdr3_nt
. TRBJ2-1 . TRBV5-6 CASSGGFSYNEQFF TGTGCCAGCTCCGGGGGATTCTCCTACAATGAGCAGTTCTTC
few TRBJ1-1 TRBD1 TRBV19 CASSIGGTVNTEAFF TGTGCCAGTAGTATTGGAGGGACAGTGAACACTGAAGCTTTCTTT
few TRBJ1-2 TRBD1 TRBV27 CASSLEAGGNVGYGYTF TGTGCCAGCAGTTTGGAGGCAGGGGGTAATGTCGGCTATGGCTACACCTTC
many TRBJ2-7 . TRBV7-2 CASSLADGVTYEQYF TGTGCCAGCAGCTTAGCAGACGGGGTGACCTACGAGCAGTACTTC
. TRBJ1-1 TRBD1 TRBV4-1 CASSYGTGGITEAFF TGCGCCAGCAGCTACGGGACAGGGGGCATCACTGAAGCTTTCTTT
once TRBJ2-6 TRBD1 TRBV18 CASSSGQGAKANVLTF TGTGCCAGCTCATCGGGACAGGGGGCGAAGGCCAACGTCCTGACTTTC
. TRBJ1-1 . TRBV19 CVTEGVEAFF TGTGTGACAGAGGGGGTGGAAGCTTTCTTT
many TRBJ2-7 TRBD1 TRBV7-2 CASRPQGAYEQYF TGTGCCAGCAGGCCACAGGGGGCGTACGAGCAGTACTTC
many TRBJ2-3 . TRBV7-2 CASSLRPRTFFTDTQYF TGTGCCAGCAGCTTGAGACCCCGCACTTTTTTCACAGATACGCAGTATTTT
few TRBJ2-2 TRBD1 TRBV4-1 CASSQPLDRGGTGELFF TGCGCCAGCAGCCAACCTTTGGACAGGGGGGGGACCGGGGAGCTGTTTTTT
few TRBJ2-7 . TRBV15 CATSGGQLNGEQYF TGTGCCACCAGCGGCGGTCAATTAAACGGCGAGCAGTACTTC
many TRBJ2-1 . TRBV7-2 CASSFWWTGQYNEQFF TGTGCCAGCAGCTTTTGGTGGACTGGGCAATACAATGAGCAGTTCTTC
few TRBJ2-1 . TRBV6-2/TRBV6-3 CASSYGWGEQFF TGTGCCAGCAGTTACGGTTGGGGTGAGCAGTTCTTC
once TRBJ1-3 . TRBV20-1 CSARGPVSLTAGNTIYF TGCAGTGCTAGAGGCCCGGTCAGCCTCACGGCTGGAAACACCATATATTTT